The 20 T cell receptor beta chains in this list originate from one sample, sequenced in a study of T cell repertoires in cytomegalovirus infection. TCRdb used MiXCR to reprocess the reads, holding one entry per CDR3 protein. Altogether 300,000 or so distinct CDR3 sequences are present, approximately 25% being singletons, with the ten largest covering 10% to 15%. Their specific antigens are unknown. This specimen was cultured PBMCs, taken from culture after CMV antigen stimulation. The receptors originated from a human donor in good health (CMV status not recorded). Some clones in this sample may be carry-over from other donors' samples.

The chain has TRBV15 and TRBJ1-4; D is possibly TRBD1 (5 bases). V was cut by 0 bases and J by 14 bases, with 19 bases left in between. This CDR3 spans 15 amino acids. The germline gives CDR1 LNHNV, CDR2 YYDKDF (reference sequence). The CDR3 loop reads CATSRDLGTPEGLFF. In DNA form, the CDR3 reads TGTGCCACCAGCAGAGATCTGGGCACGCCGGAGGGGCTGTTTTTT.

V is TRBV30 and J is TRBJ1-5; possible D gene TRBD1, 5 bases. Germline CDR1 is GTSNPN and CDR2 is SVGIG (reference sequence). V was clipped by 2 bases and J by 1 base, with 6 bases between them. The CDR3 extends over 13 amino acids. CDR3 nucleotides: TGTGCCTGGAGTAGGGACAGCAATCAGCCCCAGCATTTT. Protein sequence: CAWSRDSNQPQHF.

This CDR3 reads CASRPDSSVTEAFF. In nucleotides, the CDR3 is TGTGCCAGCAGACCGGACAGTTCGGTAACTGAAGCTTTCTTT. V gene TRBV7-9 combines with J gene TRBJ1-1; a possible D gene is TRBD1 (6 bases). The CDR3 is made up of 14 amino acids. V lost 6 bases and J lost 5, with 16 bases in between. Germline assignment: CDR1 SEHNR and CDR2 FQNEAQ (reference sequence).

The rearrangement joins TRBV6-8 to TRBJ1-2; TRBD1 is a possible D gene (5 bases). This CDR3 has 12 residues. Trimming pared 9 bases from V and 8 bases from J, leaving 16 bases between. CDR1 is MNHGY and CDR2 is SAAAGT in the germline V gene. The CDR3 sequence: CASSRDDVGYTF. In nucleotides, the CDR3 is TGTGCCAGTTCCAGGGATGACGTCGGCTACACCTTC.

This clonotype was recorded many times. The chain recombines TRBV7-2 with TRBJ2-5; D tentatively fits TRBD1 or TRBD2 (5 bases each). The CDR3 length is 15 residues. The V gene lost 4 bases and the J gene lost 5 bases, with 17 bases spanning the gap. CDR1 is SGHTA and CDR2 is FQGNSA in the germline V gene. The CDR3 bases are TGTGCCAGCAGCTCCGGGACCCAGGTTGGCGAGACCCAGTACTTC. As protein: CASSSGTQVGETQYF.

This clonotype has at least ten counts. The V and J genes are TRBV12-3 or TRBV12-4 and TRBJ2-1; 12 nucleotides match TRBD2. CDR3 size: 13 residues. V was clipped by 6 bases and J by 9 bases; unmatched bases: 3. The CDR3 sequence: CASRQGLAGEQFF. In DNA form, the CDR3 reads TGTGCCAGCAGGCAGGGACTAGCGGGTGAGCAGTTCTTC.

The chain employs TRBV18 and TRBJ2-7; perhaps TRBD1 as D (6 bases). Trimming took off 2 bases at V and 3 bases at J, with 11 bases between the two ends. In germline, CDR1 is KGHSH, CDR2 LQKENI. The CDR3 has 14 residues. In nucleotides, the CDR3 is TGTGCCAGCTCACCAGGACAGCCCGACTACGAGCAGTACTTC. Protein sequence: CASSPGQPDYEQYF.

The rearrangement links TRBV4-1 to TRBJ2-1; TRBD2 agrees at 8 bases. In germline, CDR1 is MGHRA, CDR2 YSYEKL. The CDR3 sequence is 16 residues long. Germline trimming cut 4 bases from V and 6 bases from J; bases unmatched to any gene: 11. In DNA form, the CDR3 reads TGCGCCAGCAGCCCTCGCCCAGCGGGAGAAACCAATGAGCAGTTCTTC. Translating it yields CASSPRPAGETNEQFF.

The rearrangement joins TRBV27 to TRBJ2-4; the D gene could be TRBD1 or TRBD2 (6 bases each). This CDR3 spans 13 amino acids. V was trimmed by 3 bases and J by 9 bases, leaving 12 bases between them. Germline V gives CDR1 MNHEY, CDR2 SMNVEV (reference sequence). For the CDR3, the DNA is TGTGCCAGCAGTTTCCTAGGGGGGATCATTCAGTACTTC. Translated, it gives CASSFLGGIIQYF.

The chain recombines TRBV27 with TRBJ1-1, with no clear D. There are 15 residues in the CDR3. Germline V CDR1 and CDR2: MNHEY, SMNVEV (reference sequence). The ends were cut back, 3 bases at V and 0 bases at J, with 11 bases in the middle. This CDR3 is CASSFHGVMNTEAFF. The CDR3 DNA sequence: TGTGCCAGCAGTTTCCACGGGGTCATGAACACTGAAGCTTTCTTT.

The genes are TRBV11-2 and TRBJ2-3, with D unclear. Germline-derived CDR1 and CDR2 are SGHAT and FQNNGV. This CDR3 has 15 amino acids. V lost 8 bases to trimming and J lost 0 bases, with 15 bases between them. The CDR3 sequence is CASGPYELSTDTQYF. The DNA of the CDR3 is TGTGCCAGCGGTCCGTACGAGCTTAGCACAGATACGCAGTATTTT. Looking up the rest from reference TRBV11-2 and TRBJ2-3 gives the full variable domain: EAGVAQSPRYKIIEKRQSVAFWCNPISGHATLYWYQQILGQGPKLLIQFQNNGVVDDSQLPKDRFSAERLKGVDSTLKIQPAKLEDSAVYLCASGPYELSTDTQYFGPGTRLTVL.

V and J are TRBV5-8 and TRBJ2-2; the match to TRBD1 covers 7 bases. CDR3 length: 17 amino acids. Germline trimming cut 1 base from V and 5 bases from J; bases unmatched to any gene: 11. Germline V gives CDR1 SGHTS, CDR2 YDEGEE. This CDR3 is CASSLYPRTGGTGELFF. The CDR3 bases are TGTGCCAGCAGCTTGTACCCCAGGACAGGAGGTACCGGGGAGCTGTTTTTT.

This clonotype was counted only a few times. The chain employs TRBV7-9 and TRBJ2-7; 7 bases agree with TRBD1. Germline CDR1 reads SEHNR; CDR2 reads FQNEAQ (reference sequence). J lost 3 bases, V lost 1 base, and 12 bases had no gene match. This CDR3 has 17 amino acids. The CDR3 is CASSLDAWDREIYEQYF. CDR3 nucleotide sequence: TGTGCCAGCAGCTTAGATGCTTGGGACAGAGAGATCTACGAGCAGTACTTC.

This chain links TRBV25-1 with TRBJ2-5; possibly TRBD1 or TRBD2 for D (5 bases each). The CDR3 sequence is 15 residues long. Germline values: CDR1 MGHDK, CDR2 SYGVNS. The V gene lost 7 bases and the J gene lost 0 bases, with 15 bases spanning the gap. CDR3 protein: CASTLMGVNQETQYF. In DNA, the CDR3 is TGTGCCAGCACCCTCATGGGGGTTAACCAAGAGACCCAGTACTTC.

The chain employs TRBV12-3 or TRBV12-4 and TRBJ2-1; 10 bases map to TRBD1. V shed 7 bases and J 6 bases; nucleotides not matched to a gene: 3. The CDR3 is 13 residues long. The CDR3 DNA reads as TGTGCCAGCAAAGGGACAGGGGTCAATGAGCAGTTCTTC. This codes for CASKGTGVNEQFF.

This clonotype was counted between two and nine times. V and J are TRBV6-5 and TRBJ2-2, with D perhaps TRBD2 (6 bases). Germline CDR1 and CDR2: MNHEY and SVGAGI. V gave up 1 base and J gave up 8 bases, with 11 bases separating them. This CDR3 contains 14 residues. The CDR3 is CASSYFGSTGELFF. The CDR3 DNA is TGTGCCAGCAGTTACTTCGGGAGTACGGGGGAGCTGTTTTTT.

CDR3 nucleotide sequence: TGCGCCAGCAGCCAAGAGACGAGGGCCTACGAGCAGTACGTC. Translated: CASSQETRAYEQYV. The rearrangement uses TRBV4-1 and TRBJ2-7; tentative D call: TRBD2 (5 bases). The length of the CDR3 is 14 residues. V lost 0 bases and J 2 bases, leaving 8 bases between the germline ends. Per the germline V gene, CDR1 is MGHRA and CDR2 is YSYEKL.

Only a few counts were recorded for this clonotype. The chain recombines TRBV12-3 or TRBV12-4 with TRBJ1-1, with 7 bases matching TRBD1. Losses at the gene ends were 2 bases for V and 4 bases for J; bases not matched to a gene: 4. The CDR3 length is 14 residues. The CDR3, as DNA: TGTGCCAGCAGTTTACAGGGGGAGGTCACTGAAGCTTTCTTT. Protein: CASSLQGEVTEAFF.

The chain carries TRBV11-2 and TRBJ2-1; TRBD1 might be the D (8 bases). There are 13 residues in the CDR3. Between the trimmed V and J ends, which lost 3 bases and 9 bases, there was a span of 12 bases. Germline V lookup: CDR1 SGHAT, CDR2 FQNNGV. The CDR3 region is CASSLDREGEQFF. The CDR3, as DNA: TGTGCCAGCAGCTTGGACAGGGAGGGTGAGCAGTTCTTC.

This clonotype turned up a few times. V and J are TRBV7-9 and TRBJ2-5, with no clear D. With 5 bases removed from V and 5 bases from J, the gap between germline ends came to 12 bases. The CDR3 totals 13 residues. In germline, CDR1 is SEHNR, CDR2 FQNEAQ (reference sequence). CDR3: CASSALGSETQYF. The DNA for the CDR3 is TGTGCCAGCAGCGCCCTAGGGTCTGAGACCCAGTACTTC.